The rows below give T cell receptor beta chains drawn from one sample of a study of T cell therapy after organ transplantation. Clones were read by immunoSEQ multiplex PCR, and TCRdb kept only the in-frame ones, dropping some. This table holds tens of thousands of clones, about 94% found once. No antigens are known for them. The sequences come from CD8+ T cells from blood, collected before autologous CMV-specific T cell therapy. The origin of the receptors is a human patient who had received a solid organ transplant and had CMV disease. The CDR3 runs from the conserved cysteine through the conserved F or W. The D gene is left open where the match is weak. Where a row states a size, it is once, few, many or the class of an expanded clone; other rows omit it.

V gene	clone size	D gene	J gene	CDR3 DNA	CDR3 protein
TRBV11-3	-	TRBD2	TRBJ2-3	TGTGCCAGCAGCCCTAGCGGGAGAGCGGATACGCAGTATTTT	CASSPSGRADTQYF
TRBV25-1	-	-	TRBJ1-4	TGTGCCAGCAGTGAAAACGGCAGGGGAACTAATGAAAAACTGTTTTTT	CASSENGRGTNEKLFF
TRBV2	-	-	TRBJ2-1	TGTGCCAGCAGTGATCAGGGACTGAGGAACAATGAGCAGTTCTTC	CASSDQGLRNNEQFF
TRBV6-4	-	TRBD1	TRBJ2-3	TGTGCCAGCAGTCCGACAGGGAGTAGCACAGATACGCAGTATTTT	CASSPTGSSTDTQYF
TRBV2	-	-	TRBJ1-1	TGTGCCAGCGGCAACCCCAGGGAAACCATGAACACTGAAGCTTTCTTT	CASGNPRETMNTEAFF
TRBV30	once	-	TRBJ1-6	TGTGCCTGGATGGAGACAGGCCTCGGGCCCCTCCACTTT	CAWMETGLGPLHF
TRBV13	-	TRBD1	TRBJ1-2	TGTGCCAGCAGCTTGGGAGGGGGCTCTTATGGCTACACCTTC	CASSLGGGSYGYTF
TRBV4-2	-	TRBD2	TRBJ2-1	TGTGCCAGCAGCCAAGAGGGAATGGCGGGAGAGTACAATGAGCAGTTCTTC	CASSQEGMAGEYNEQFF
TRBV25-1	-	TRBD1	TRBJ2-7	TGTGCCAGCAGTGAATCCGGGACAGCATCCTACGAGCAGTACTTC	CASSESGTASYEQYF
TRBV27	-	-	TRBJ1-1	TGTGCCAGCAGTCCCCGCGGCAGGGGAGTCACTGAAGCTTTCTTT	CASSPRGRGVTEAFF
TRBV4-3	-	-	TRBJ1-1	TGCGCCAGCAGCCAAGATAGATTGGGGAACACTGAAGCTTTCTTT	CASSQDRLGNTEAFF
TRBV5-6	once	TRBD1	TRBJ1-1	TGTGCCAGCAGCTTGGGGACAGGGGACACTGAAGCTTTCTTT	CASSLGTGDTEAFF
TRBV29-1	-	-	TRBJ1-1	TGCAGCGCCCCGGGCGGGCAGGTGGTGGATTCGAACACTGAAGCTTTCTTT	CSAPGGQVVDSNTEAFF
TRBV7-9	-	-	TRBJ2-1	TGTGCCAGCAGCTTAGTGCGTAATGAGCAGTTCTTC	CASSLVRNEQFF
TRBV27	-	-	TRBJ2-7	TGTGCCAGCAGTTTAGGGGGCCCGGGCGAGCAGTACTTC	CASSLGGPGEQYF
TRBV2	-	-	TRBJ1-2	TGTGCCAGCGGCGACCGGGACCCGGCGAATGGCTACACCTTC	CASGDRDPANGYTF
TRBV2	-	TRBD1	TRBJ2-1	TGTGCCAGCAGTCTTAGACCCGGGACAGGGTCGTCCAATGAGCAGTTCTTC	CASSLRPGTGSSNEQFF
TRBV30	-	-	TRBJ1-1	TGTGCCTGGAGTGCGCCCCTCGGGTCCCAGGGCTCTGAAGCTTTCTTT	CAWSAPLGSQGSEAFF
TRBV30	-	-	TRBJ2-7	TGTGCCTGGAGTGTAAAATTTAAGCTAGCGAGAGGCTACGAGCAGTACTTC	CAWSVKFKLARGYEQYF
TRBV5-6	-	-	TRBJ1-1	TGTGCCAGCAGCTTGGGTGGGGCTATGAACACTGAAGCTTTCTTT	CASSLGGAMNTEAFF
TRBV30	-	-	TRBJ1-6	TGTGCCTGGAGTCCCACCCGGTTCGGAATCGGTTCGCCCCTCCACTTT	CAWSPTRFGIGSPLHF
TRBV5-4	-	-	TRBJ2-1	TGTGCCAGCAGCTTAGAACAGGGAGCCTACAATGAGCAGTTCTTC	CASSLEQGAYNEQFF
TRBV7-2	-	TRBD1	TRBJ1-1	TGTGCCAGCAACCCAACAGGGGGGGACACTGAAGCTTTCTTT	CASNPTGGDTEAFF